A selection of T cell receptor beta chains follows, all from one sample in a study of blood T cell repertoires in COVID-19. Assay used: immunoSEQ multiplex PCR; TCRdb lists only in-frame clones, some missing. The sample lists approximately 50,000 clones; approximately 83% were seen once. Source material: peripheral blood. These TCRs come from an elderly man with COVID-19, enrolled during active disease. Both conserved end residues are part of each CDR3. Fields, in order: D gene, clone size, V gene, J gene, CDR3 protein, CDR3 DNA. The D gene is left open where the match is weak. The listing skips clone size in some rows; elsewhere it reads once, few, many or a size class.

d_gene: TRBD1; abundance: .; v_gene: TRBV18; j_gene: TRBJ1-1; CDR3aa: CASSPVSGGTEAFF; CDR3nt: TGTGCCAGCTCACCAGTATCAGGGGGGACTGAAGCTTTCTTT
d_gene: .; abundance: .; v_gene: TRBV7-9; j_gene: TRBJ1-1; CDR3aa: CASSRDRDITEAFF; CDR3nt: TGTGCCAGCAGCCGTGACCGGGACATCACTGAAGCTTTCTTT
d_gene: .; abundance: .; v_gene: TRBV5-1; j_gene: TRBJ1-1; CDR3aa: CASSLGRVGTEAFF; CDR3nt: TGCGCCAGCAGCTTGGGCAGGGTAGGAACTGAAGCTTTCTTT
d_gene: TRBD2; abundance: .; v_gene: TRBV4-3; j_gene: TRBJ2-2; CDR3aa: CASSHVSLAGALRDTGELFF; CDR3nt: TGCGCCAGCAGCCATGTTTCACTAGCGGGAGCCCTCCGGGACACCGGGGAGCTGTTTTTT
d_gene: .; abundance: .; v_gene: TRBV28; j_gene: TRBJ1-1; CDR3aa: CASSFQGPGEAFF; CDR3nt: TGTGCCAGCAGTTTTCAAGGGCCGGGAGAAGCTTTCTTT
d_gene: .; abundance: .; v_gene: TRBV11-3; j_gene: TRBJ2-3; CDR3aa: CASSLRTLEGTDTQYF; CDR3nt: TGTGCCAGCAGCTTACGGACTTTAGAGGGCACAGATACGCAGTATTTT
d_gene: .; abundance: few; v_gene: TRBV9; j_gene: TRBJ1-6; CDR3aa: CASSVGGDSPLHF; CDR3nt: TGTGCCAGCAGCGTAGGGGGAGATTCACCCCTCCACTTT
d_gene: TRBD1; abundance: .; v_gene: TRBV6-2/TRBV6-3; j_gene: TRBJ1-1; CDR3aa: CASSPFPDRVTLNPEAFF; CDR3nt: TGTGCCAGCAGCCCCTTCCCGGACAGGGTAACCCTCAACCCTGAAGCTTTCTTT
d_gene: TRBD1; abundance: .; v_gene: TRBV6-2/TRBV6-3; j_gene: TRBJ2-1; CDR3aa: CASSHRQGAYNEQFF; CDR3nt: TGTGCCAGCAGTCACAGACAGGGGGCCTACAATGAGCAGTTCTTC
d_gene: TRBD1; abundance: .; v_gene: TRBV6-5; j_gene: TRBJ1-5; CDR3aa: CASVIRLTGDQPQHF; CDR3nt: TGTGCCAGCGTAATTAGATTGACAGGGGATCAGCCCCAGCATTTT
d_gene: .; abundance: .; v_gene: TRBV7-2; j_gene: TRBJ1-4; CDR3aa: CASSLVVRGEKLFF; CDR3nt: TGTGCCAGCAGCTTAGTCGTACGGGGTGAAAAACTGTTTTTT
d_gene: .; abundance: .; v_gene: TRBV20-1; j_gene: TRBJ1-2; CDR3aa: CSDRQDYGYTF; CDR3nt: TGCAGTGACCGACAGGACTATGGCTACACCTTC
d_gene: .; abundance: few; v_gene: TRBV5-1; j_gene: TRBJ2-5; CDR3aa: CASSLGTEETQYF; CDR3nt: TGCGCCAGCAGCTTGGGGACAGAAGAGACCCAGTACTTC
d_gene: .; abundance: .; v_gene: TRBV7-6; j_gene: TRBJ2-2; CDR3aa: CASSLELANTGELFF; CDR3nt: TGTGCCAGCAGCTTAGAACTGGCGAACACCGGGGAGCTGTTTTTT
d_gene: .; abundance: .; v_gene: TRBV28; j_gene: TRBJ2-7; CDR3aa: CASSLSAGGFSYEQYF; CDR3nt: TGTGCCAGCAGTTTGTCCGCCGGCGGCTTCTCCTACGAGCAGTACTTC
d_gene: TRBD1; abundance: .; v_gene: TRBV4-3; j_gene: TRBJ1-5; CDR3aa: CASSQVFGTGNQPQHF; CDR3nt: TGCGCCAGCAGCCAAGTTTTCGGGACAGGCAATCAGCCCCAGCATTTT
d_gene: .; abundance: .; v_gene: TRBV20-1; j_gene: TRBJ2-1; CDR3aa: CSASRGTHSYNEQFF; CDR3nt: TGCAGTGCTAGTCGCGGGACCCACTCCTACAATGAGCAGTTCTTC
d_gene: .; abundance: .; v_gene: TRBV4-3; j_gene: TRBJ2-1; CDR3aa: CASSQDLSDPYNEQFF; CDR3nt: TGCGCCAGCAGCCAAGATCTCTCAGATCCCTACAATGAGCAGTTCTTC
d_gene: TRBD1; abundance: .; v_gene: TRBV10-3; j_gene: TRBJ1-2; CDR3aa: CAISRDRRYTF; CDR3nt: TGTGCCATCAGTCGGGACAGGAGGTACACCTTC
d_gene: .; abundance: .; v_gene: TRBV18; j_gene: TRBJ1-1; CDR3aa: CASSPPGGMNTEAFF; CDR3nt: TGTGCCAGCTCACCACCGGGAGGGATGAACACTGAAGCTTTCTTT
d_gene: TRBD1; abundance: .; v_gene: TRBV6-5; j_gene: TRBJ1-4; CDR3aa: CASSSGTGRLEEKLFF; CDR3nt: TGTGCCAGCAGTTCCGGGACAGGGAGGCTTGAGGAAAAACTGTTTTTT
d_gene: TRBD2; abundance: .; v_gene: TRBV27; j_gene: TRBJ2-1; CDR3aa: CASSLWAGRAFSYNEQFF; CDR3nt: TGTGCCAGCAGTTTATGGGCCGGGAGGGCCTTCTCCTACAATGAGCAGTTCTTC
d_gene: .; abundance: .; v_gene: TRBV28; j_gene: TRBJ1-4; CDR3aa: CASGLPVGGTNEKLFF; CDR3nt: TGTGCCAGCGGACTCCCGGTTGGGGGGACTAATGAAAAACTGTTTTTT
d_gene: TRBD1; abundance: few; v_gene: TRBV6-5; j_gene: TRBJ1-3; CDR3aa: CASSMGTVSGNTIYF; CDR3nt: TGTGCCAGCAGCATGGGGACAGTCAGTGGAAACACCATATATTTT
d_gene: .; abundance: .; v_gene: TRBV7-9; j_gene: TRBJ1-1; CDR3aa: CASSPQGGGMNTEAFF; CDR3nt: TGTGCCAGCAGCCCTCAGGGAGGCGGGATGAACACTGAAGCTTTCTTT
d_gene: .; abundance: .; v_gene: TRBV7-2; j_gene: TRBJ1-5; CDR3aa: CASSLAIGQPQHF; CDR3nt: TGTGCCAGCAGCTTAGCGATCGGGCAGCCCCAGCATTTT
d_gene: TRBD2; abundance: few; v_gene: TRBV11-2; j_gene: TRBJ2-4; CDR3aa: CASSLGGGGAPLRKNIQYF; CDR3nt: TGTGCCAGCAGCTTAGGGGGCGGGGGGGCCCCTTTGCGCAAAAACATTCAGTACTTC
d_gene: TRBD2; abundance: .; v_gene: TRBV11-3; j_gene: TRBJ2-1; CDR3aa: CASSPSGGGGNEQFF; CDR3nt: TGTGCCAGCAGCCCAAGCGGCGGGGGAGGTAATGAGCAGTTCTTC
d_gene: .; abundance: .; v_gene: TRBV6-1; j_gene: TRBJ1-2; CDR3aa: CASSEGLPGGYTF; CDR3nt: TGTGCCAGCAGTGAGGGCCTCCCGGGGGGCTACACCTTC
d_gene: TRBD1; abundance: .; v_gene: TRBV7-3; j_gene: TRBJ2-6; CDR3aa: CASSISGQGSSGANVLTF; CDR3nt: TGTGCCAGCAGCATCTCGGGACAGGGAAGCTCTGGGGCCAACGTCCTGACTTTC
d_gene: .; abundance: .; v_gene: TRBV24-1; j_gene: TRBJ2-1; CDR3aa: CATSDLRGNEQFF; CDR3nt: TGTGCCACCAGTGATTTAAGGGGTAATGAGCAGTTCTTC
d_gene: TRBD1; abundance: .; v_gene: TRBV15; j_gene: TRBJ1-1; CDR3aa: CATSSGQGVYTEAFF; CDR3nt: TGTGCCACCAGCAGCGGACAGGGCGTCTACACTGAAGCTTTCTTT
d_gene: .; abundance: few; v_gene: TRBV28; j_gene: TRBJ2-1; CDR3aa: CASSSGAYNEQFF; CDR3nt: TGTGCCAGCAGTTCAGGGGCGTACAATGAGCAGTTCTTC
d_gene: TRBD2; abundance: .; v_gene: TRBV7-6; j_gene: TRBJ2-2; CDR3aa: CASSLERESPGELFF; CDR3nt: TGTGCCAGCAGCTTAGAGCGGGAGTCCCCCGGGGAGCTGTTTTTT
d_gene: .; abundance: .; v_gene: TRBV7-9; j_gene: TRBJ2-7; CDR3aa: CASSYSQAPYEQYF; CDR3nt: TGTGCCAGCAGCTACTCCCAGGCCCCCTACGAGCAGTACTTC
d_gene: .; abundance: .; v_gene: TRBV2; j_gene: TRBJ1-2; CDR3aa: CASSPDSNYGYTF; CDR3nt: TGTGCCAGCAGCCCCGACTCTAACTATGGCTACACCTTC
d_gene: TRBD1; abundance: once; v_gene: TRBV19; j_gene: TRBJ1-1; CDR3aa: CASSPPPGQGFPGTEAFF; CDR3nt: TGTGCCAGTAGTCCTCCTCCGGGACAGGGTTTTCCGGGCACTGAAGCTTTCTTT
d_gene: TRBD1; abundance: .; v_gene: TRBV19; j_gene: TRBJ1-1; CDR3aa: CASSSTGQGGGTEAFF; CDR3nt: TGTGCCAGTAGTTCGACGGGACAGGGAGGAGGCACTGAAGCTTTCTTT
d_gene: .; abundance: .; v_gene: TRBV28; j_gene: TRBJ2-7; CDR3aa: CASSAMGGAHSYEQYF; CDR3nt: TGTGCCAGCAGTGCGATGGGCGGGGCTCACTCCTACGAGCAGTACTTC
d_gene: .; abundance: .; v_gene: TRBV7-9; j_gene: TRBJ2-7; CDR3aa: CASSKSGNEQYF; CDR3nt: TGTGCCAGCAGCAAATCCGGGAACGAGCAGTACTTC
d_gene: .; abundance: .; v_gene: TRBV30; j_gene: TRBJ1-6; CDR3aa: CAWSPGSPLHF; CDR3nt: TGTGCCTGGAGTCCAGGTTCACCCCTCCACTTT
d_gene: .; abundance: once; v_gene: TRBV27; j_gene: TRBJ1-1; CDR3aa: CASSFSPQGEAFF; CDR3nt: TGTGCCAGCAGTTTTTCGCCCCAGGGGGAAGCTTTCTTT
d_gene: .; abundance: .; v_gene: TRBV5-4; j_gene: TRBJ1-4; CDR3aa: CASSSRTAPREKLFF; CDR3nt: TGTGCCAGCAGCTCTAGGACTGCCCCAAGGGAAAAACTGTTTTTT
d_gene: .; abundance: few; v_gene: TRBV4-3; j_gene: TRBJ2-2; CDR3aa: CASSSHTGELFF; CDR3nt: TGCGCCAGCAGCTCTCACACCGGGGAGCTGTTTTTT
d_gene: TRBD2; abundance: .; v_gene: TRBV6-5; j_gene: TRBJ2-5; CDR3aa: CASSPRLAGEQTQYF; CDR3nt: TGTGCCAGCAGCCCCAGACTAGCGGGGGAACAGACCCAGTACTTC
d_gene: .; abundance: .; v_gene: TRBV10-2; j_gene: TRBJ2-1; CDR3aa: CASSEVTSSYNEQFF; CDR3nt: TGCGCCAGCAGTGAGGTAACCAGCTCCTACAATGAGCAGTTCTTC
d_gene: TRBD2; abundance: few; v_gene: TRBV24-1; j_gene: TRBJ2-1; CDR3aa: CATSDSDRTGGSYNEQFF; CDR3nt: TGTGCCACCAGTGATTCCGACAGAACGGGGGGATCCTACAATGAGCAGTTCTTC
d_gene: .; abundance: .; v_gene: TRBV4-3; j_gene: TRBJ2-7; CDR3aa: CASSLQGLGAGEQYF; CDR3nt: TGCGCCAGCAGCCTCCAGGGATTGGGGGCCGGGGAGCAGTACTTC
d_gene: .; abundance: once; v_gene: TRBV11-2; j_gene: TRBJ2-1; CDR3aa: CASSLVGRAGEQFF; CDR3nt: TGTGCCAGCAGCTTAGTTGGTAGAGCGGGTGAGCAGTTCTTC
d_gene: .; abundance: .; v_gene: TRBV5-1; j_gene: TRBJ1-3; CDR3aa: CASSFGSGNTIYF; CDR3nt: TGCGCCAGCAGCTTTGGCTCCGGAAACACCATATATTTT
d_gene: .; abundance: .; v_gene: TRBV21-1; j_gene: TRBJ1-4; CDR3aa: CASRKRRGGEEKLFF; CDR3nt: TGTGCCAGCAGGAAAAGAAGGGGGGGAGAAGAAAAACTGTTTTTT
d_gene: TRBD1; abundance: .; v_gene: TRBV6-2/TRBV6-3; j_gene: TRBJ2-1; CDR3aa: CASSRGTVLNEQFF; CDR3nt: TGTGCCAGCAGCCGAGGGACAGTCCTCAATGAGCAGTTCTTC
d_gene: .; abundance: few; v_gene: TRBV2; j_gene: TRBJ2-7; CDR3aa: CASRESGSYPYEQYF; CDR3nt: TGTGCCAGCAGGGAATCCGGGTCCTACCCCTACGAGCAGTACTTC